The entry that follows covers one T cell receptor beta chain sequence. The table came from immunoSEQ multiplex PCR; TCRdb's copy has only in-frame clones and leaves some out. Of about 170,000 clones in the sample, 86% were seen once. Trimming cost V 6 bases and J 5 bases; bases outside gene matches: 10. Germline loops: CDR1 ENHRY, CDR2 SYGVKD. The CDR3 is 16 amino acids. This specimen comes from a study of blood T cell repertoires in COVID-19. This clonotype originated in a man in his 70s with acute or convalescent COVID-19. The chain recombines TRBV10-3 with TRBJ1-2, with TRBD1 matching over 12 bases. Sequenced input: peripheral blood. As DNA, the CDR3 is TGTGCCATCAGCCCTCAGGGACAGGGGGCAGCGTATGGCTACACCTTC. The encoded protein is CAISPQGQGAAYGYTF.